These 20 T cell receptor beta chains share one sample of origin, sequenced in a study of blood T cells in healthy people across ages. PCR was performed a second time for roughly 6 to 12 cycles using a sample-barcoded 5' primer and a J-beta primer mix. TCRdb fed the 5' RACE reads into MiXCR, producing one record per CDR3 protein. The table shows 800,000 to 950,000 distinct CDR3 sequences, with 45% to 50% occurring only once. The material sequenced was blood. The receptors come from a man aged 25 to 45 in good health.

The gene calls are TRBV2 and TRBJ2-3; 9 bases are shared with TRBD1. V was clipped by 6 bases and J by 0 bases; unmatched bases: 4. The CDR3 is 15 residues long. CDR1 SNHLY and CDR2 FYNNEI come from the germline V gene. The DNA of the CDR3 is TGTGCCAGCAGGGGGGGACAGGGAAGCACAGATACGCAGTATTTT. Translated: CASRGGQGSTDTQYF.

This clonotype was observed a handful of times. This chain uses TRBV28 with TRBJ1-5, with a weak D call TRBD1 (5 bases). CDR3 length: 15 residues. Trimming stripped 6 bases from V and 5 bases from J, with 17 bases between. Germline CDR1 MDHEN, CDR2 SYDVKM. DNA for the CDR3: TGTGCCAGCAGCAGTGACACTGCGGGGGATCAGCCCCAGCATTTT. This gives the protein CASSSDTAGDQPQHF.

V usage is TRBV12-3 or TRBV12-4 and J usage is TRBJ2-4; D may correspond to TRBD1 or TRBD2 (5 bases each). The J call may be faulty, since TRBJ2-7 better matches the DNA end. The CDR3 runs to 14 residues. CDR3 loop: CASSIGTNSYEQYF. In nucleotides, the CDR3 is TGTGCCAGCAGTATCGGGACGAACTCCTACGAGCAGTACTTC.

With regard to this clonotype: At one of its ends the junction is not consistent with the germline gene, which may arise from a read error. The J gene is TRBJ2-1, the V gene TRBV9; the match to TRBD2 covers 9 bases. CDR3 length: 15 residues. Germline loops: CDR1 SGDLS, CDR2 YYNGEE. In DNA form, the CDR3 reads TGTGCCAGCAGCGTTAGCGGGGGACCCTACAGTGAGCAGTTCTTC. This codes for CASSVSGGPYSEQFF. The whole variable domain, remainder taken from reference TRBV9 and TRBJ2-1, is DSGVTQTPKHLITATGQRVTLRCSPRSGDLSVYWYQQSLDQGLQFLIQYYNGEERAKGNILERFSAQQFPDLHSELNLSSLELGDSALYFCASSVSGGPYSEQFFGPGTRLTVL.

This chain joins TRBV4-1 and TRBJ2-7, with 12 bases identical to TRBD1. Unmatched junction bases numbered 5, after V lost 1 base and J lost 4 bases. The CDR3 has 16 residues. Germline loops: CDR1 MGHRA, CDR2 YSYEKL. CDR3: CASSQGGTGGVYEQYF. The CDR3 DNA sequence: TGCGCCAGCAGCCAAGGGGGGACAGGGGGCGTTTACGAGCAGTACTTC.

This chain links TRBV6-5 with TRBJ1-6, with 8 bases identical to TRBD1. Germline V gene sequence: CDR1 MNHEY, CDR2 SVGAGI. The CDR3 consists of 13 residues. The V segment lost 6 bases and the J segment 10 bases; nucleotides outside the gene matches: 5. CDR3 nucleotides: TGTGCCAGCAGGGACAGGGTGAGCTCACCCCTCCACTTT. It translates to CASRDRVSSPLHF.

This clonotype occurred once. A read error may account for a junction end that differs from germline. This sequence joins TRBV7-2 and TRBJ2-3; D might be TRBD1 or TRBD2, each matching 5 bases. The CDR3 is 15 amino acids. Germline CDR1 is SGHTA and CDR2 is FQGNSA. CDR3 DNA sequence: TGTGCCAGCAGCTACCGGGACCGAGAACGGAATACGCGGTATTTT. It encodes CASSYRDRERNTRYF.

V and J are TRBV5-4 and TRBJ1-5, with D perhaps matching TRBD1 (5 bases). The germline V and J ends were trimmed by 2 bases and 3 bases, with 12 bases remaining between them. This CDR3 is 15 amino acids long. The germline V gene has CDR1 SGHNT and CDR2 YYREEE (reference sequence). The CDR3 sequence is CASSFGGGDNQPQHF. CDR3 DNA: TGTGCCAGCAGCTTTGGAGGAGGGGACAATCAGCCCCAGCATTTT.

The genes are TRBV6-1 and TRBJ2-2; maybe TRBD1 (8 bases). Trimming removed 4 bases from V and 1 base from J, with 13 bases in between. Germline V gene data show CDR1 as MNHNS and CDR2 as SASEGT. The CDR3 totals 16 residues. CDR3 bases: TGTGCCAGCAGTGGGGGAGGGACAGGGAACACCGGGGAGCTGTTTTTT. As protein: CASSGGGTGNTGELFF.

This chain links TRBV6-1 with TRBJ2-1; D perhaps matches TRBD2 (7 bases). Per germline, CDR1 MNHNS and CDR2 SASEGT. The CDR3 runs to 15 residues. V was clipped by 1 base and J by 7 bases, with 14 bases between them. This CDR3 reads CASSEEEGGRNEQFF. CDR3 bases: TGTGCCAGCAGTGAAGAAGAGGGGGGGAGAAATGAGCAGTTCTTC.

A few counts support this clonotype. This chain uses TRBV7-6 with TRBJ1-1; D possibly corresponds to TRBD1 (6 bases). This CDR3 comprises 18 residues. CDR1 SGHVS and CDR2 FNYEAQ come from the germline V gene. With 4 bases removed from V and 0 bases from J, the gap between germline ends came to 21 bases. Here the CDR3 reads CASSSPRKGDLMNTEAFF. The CDR3 DNA reads as TGTGCCAGCAGCTCACCAAGGAAGGGGGACCTCATGAACACTGAAGCTTTCTTT.

V and J are TRBV11-2 and TRBJ2-2; D unresolved. CDR1 is SGHAT and CDR2 is FQNNGV in the germline V gene. The CDR3 is made up of 12 amino acids. V shed 4 bases and J shed 6 bases, with 6 bases lying between them. The CDR3 here is CASSSKSGELFF. CDR3 nucleotide sequence: TGTGCCAGCAGCTCGAAATCCGGGGAGCTGTTTTTT.

The rearrangement links TRBV25-1 to TRBJ2-1; 12 bases map to TRBD2. Germline trimming cut 1 base from V and 3 bases from J; bases unmatched to any gene: 1. The CDR3 length is 16 residues. The germline gives CDR1 MGHDK, CDR2 SYGVNS. The CDR3 DNA reads as TGTGCCAGCAGTGAATTGACTAGCGGGGGCTACAATGAGCAGTTCTTC. Its protein is CASSELTSGGYNEQFF.

There are many counts of this clonotype. V is TRBV29-1 and J is TRBJ2-3; 8 nucleotides match TRBD1. This CDR3 comprises 14 residues. Germline values: CDR1 SQVTM, CDR2 ANQGSEA. V was clipped by 6 bases and J by 1 base; unmatched bases: 6. The CDR3 protein is CSVAGTGGTDTQYF. DNA of the CDR3: TGCAGCGTCGCCGGGACAGGAGGCACAGATACGCAGTATTTT.

This clonotype was seen a few times. The chain employs TRBV20-1 and TRBJ2-1, with 7 bases aligning to TRBD2. The germline gives CDR1 DFQATT, CDR2 SNEGSKA (reference sequence). After removal of 1 base from V and 10 bases from J, the junction contained 10 bases not matched to a gene. The CDR3 sequence is 14 residues long. CDR3 region: CSARAGGPYTEQFF. Here the CDR3 DNA reads TGCAGTGCTAGAGCGGGGGGACCCTATACCGAGCAGTTCTTC.

CDR3 loop: CASSISGGHTDTQYF. Here the CDR3 DNA reads TGCGCCAGCAGCATATCAGGGGGACACACAGATACGCAGTATTTT. The chain uses TRBV5-1 and TRBJ2-3; 7 positions agree with TRBD1. V dropped 4 bases and J dropped 2; count of bases not matched to a gene: 7. The CDR3 runs to 15 residues. CDR1 is SGHRS and CDR2 is YFSETQ in the germline V gene.

This chain links TRBV3-1 with TRBJ2-5; D gene unclear. Germline V CDR1 and CDR2: LGHDT, YNNKEL (reference sequence). V was pared by 2 bases and J by 5 bases, with 15 bases between. The CDR3 has 15 residues. CDR3 loop: CASSQRNEIEETQYF. In DNA, the CDR3 is TGTGCCAGCAGCCAAAGAAACGAAATAGAGGAGACCCAGTACTTC.

The chain joins TRBV6-1 to TRBJ2-4; D perhaps matches TRBD1 (6 bases). The CDR3 extends over 16 amino acids. Germline lookup yields CDR1 MNHNS and CDR2 SASEGT. V was pared by 1 base and J by 8 bases, with 18 bases between. The CDR3 DNA reads TGTGCCAGCAGTGAAGTACGAGCGGACAGTAGAGACATTCAGTACTTC. It codes for CASSEVRADSRDIQYF.

The V gene is TRBV6-1, the J gene TRBJ1-2, with D unclear. The CDR3 runs 13 residues. Germline loops: CDR1 MNHNS, CDR2 SASEGT. The V end lost 7 bases, the J end lost 2 bases, and 11 bases lay between the germline ends. The CDR3 DNA is TGTGCCAGCATGTACGGCGTGAACTATGGCTACACCTTC. Its protein is CASMYGVNYGYTF.

This clonotype was seen only once. The chain has TRBV7-9 and TRBJ2-5; 11 bases match TRBD1. Germline V gene lookup returns CDR1 SEHNR and CDR2 FQNEAQ (reference sequence). The junction had 16 bases not matched to a gene; V was cut back by 5 bases and J by 11 bases. The CDR3 spans 16 residues. CDR3 nucleotide sequence: TGTGCCAGCAGCGGGCTCTGGGACAGGGGGTCGGGGGAGCAGTACTTC. Its translation: CASSGLWDRGSGEQYF.